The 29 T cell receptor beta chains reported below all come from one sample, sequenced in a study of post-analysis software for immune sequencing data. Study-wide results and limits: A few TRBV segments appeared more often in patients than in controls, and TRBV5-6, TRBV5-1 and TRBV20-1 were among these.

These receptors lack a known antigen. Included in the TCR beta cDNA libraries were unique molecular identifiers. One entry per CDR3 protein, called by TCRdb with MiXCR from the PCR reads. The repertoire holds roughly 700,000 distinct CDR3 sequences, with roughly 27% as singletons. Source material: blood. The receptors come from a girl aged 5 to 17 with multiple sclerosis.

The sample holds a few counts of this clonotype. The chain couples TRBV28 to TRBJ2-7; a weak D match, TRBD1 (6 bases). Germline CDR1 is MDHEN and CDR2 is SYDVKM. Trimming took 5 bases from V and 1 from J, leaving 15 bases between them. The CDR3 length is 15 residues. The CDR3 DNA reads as TGTGCCAGCAGTGCCAGGGGAAGTGGATCCTACGAGCAGTACTTC. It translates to CASSARGSGSYEQYF.

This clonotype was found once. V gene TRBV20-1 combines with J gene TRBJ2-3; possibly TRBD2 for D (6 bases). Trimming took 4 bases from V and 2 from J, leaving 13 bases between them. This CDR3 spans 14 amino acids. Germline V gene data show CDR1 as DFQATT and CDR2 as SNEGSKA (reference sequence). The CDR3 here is CSAMTGVITDTQYF. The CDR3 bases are TGCAGTGCTATGACGGGGGTTATCACAGATACGCAGTATTTT.

CDR3 in DNA: TGCAGCGTCCCGGGACGCCGGGAGCAGTATTTT. Translated: CSVPGRREQYF. The gene calls are TRBV29-1 and TRBJ2-3, with D tentatively TRBD1 or TRBD2 (5 bases each). The germline V gene has CDR1 SQVTM and CDR2 ANQGSEA. The CDR3 totals 11 residues. V was clipped by 6 bases and J by 11 bases, with 15 bases between them.

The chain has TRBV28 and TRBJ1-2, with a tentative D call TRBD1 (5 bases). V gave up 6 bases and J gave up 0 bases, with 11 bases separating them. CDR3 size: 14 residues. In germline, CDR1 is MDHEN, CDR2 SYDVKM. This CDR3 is CASSHDRANYGYTF. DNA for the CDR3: TGTGCCAGCAGCCACGACAGAGCTAACTATGGCTACACCTTC.

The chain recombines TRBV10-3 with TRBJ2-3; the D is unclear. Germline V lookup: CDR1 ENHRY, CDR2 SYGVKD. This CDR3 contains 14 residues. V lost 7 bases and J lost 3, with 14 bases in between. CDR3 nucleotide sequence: TGTGCCATCAATCCTAGGATTCGGACAGATACGCAGTATTTT. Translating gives CAINPRIRTDTQYF.

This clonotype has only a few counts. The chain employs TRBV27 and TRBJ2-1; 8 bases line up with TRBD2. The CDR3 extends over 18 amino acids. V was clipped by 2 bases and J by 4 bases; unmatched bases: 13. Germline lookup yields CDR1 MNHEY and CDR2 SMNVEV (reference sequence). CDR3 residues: CASSLSGRGLAMYNEQFF. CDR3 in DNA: TGTGCCAGCAGTTTAAGTGGCAGAGGACTAGCCATGTACAATGAGCAGTTCTTC.

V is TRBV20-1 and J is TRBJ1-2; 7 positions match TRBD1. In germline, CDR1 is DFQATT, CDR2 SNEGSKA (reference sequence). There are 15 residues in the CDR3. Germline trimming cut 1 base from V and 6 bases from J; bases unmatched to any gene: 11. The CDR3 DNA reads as TGCAGTGCTAGAGGAGGAAAGGGGGCCCTTGATGGCTACACCTTC. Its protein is CSARGGKGALDGYTF.

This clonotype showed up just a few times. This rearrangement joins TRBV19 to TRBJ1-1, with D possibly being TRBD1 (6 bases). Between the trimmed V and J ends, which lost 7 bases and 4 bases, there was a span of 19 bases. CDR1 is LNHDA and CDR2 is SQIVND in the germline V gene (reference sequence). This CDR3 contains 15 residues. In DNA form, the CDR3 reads TGTGCCAGTATGCGCAGGGGCACCGCGGGCACTGAAGCTTTCTTT. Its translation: CASMRRGTAGTEAFF.

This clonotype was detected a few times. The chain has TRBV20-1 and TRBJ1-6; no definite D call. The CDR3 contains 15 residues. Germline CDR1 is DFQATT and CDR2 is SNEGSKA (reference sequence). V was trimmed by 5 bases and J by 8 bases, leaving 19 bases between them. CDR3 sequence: CSAGLLGWADSPLHF. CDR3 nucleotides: TGCAGTGCTGGATTGCTTGGCTGGGCGGATTCACCCCTCCACTTT.

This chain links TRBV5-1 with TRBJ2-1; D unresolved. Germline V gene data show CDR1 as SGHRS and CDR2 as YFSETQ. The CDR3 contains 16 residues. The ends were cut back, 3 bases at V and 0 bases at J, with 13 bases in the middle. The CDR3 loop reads CASSSLRWSSYNEQFF. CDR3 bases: TGCGCCAGCAGCTCGCTCAGATGGAGCTCCTACAATGAGCAGTTCTTC.

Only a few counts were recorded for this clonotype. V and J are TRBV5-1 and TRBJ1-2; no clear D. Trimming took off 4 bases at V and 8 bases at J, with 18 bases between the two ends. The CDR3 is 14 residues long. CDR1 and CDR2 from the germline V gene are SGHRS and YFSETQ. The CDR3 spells CASSLAGGSNGYTF. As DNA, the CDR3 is TGCGCCAGCAGCCTGGCGGGCGGGTCGAACGGCTACACCTTC.

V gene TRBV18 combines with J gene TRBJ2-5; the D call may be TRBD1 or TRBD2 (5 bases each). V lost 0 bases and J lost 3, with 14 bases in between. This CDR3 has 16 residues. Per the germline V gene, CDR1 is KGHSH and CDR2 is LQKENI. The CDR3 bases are TGTGCCAGCTCACCACCGGTGGCAGGGACGAAAGAGACCCAGTACTTC. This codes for CASSPPVAGTKETQYF.

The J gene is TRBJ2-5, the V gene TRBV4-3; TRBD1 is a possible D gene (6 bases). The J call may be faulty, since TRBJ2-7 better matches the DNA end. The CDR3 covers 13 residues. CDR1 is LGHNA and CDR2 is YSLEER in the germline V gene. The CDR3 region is CASSPRDIYEQYF. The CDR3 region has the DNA TGCGCCAGCAGCCCCCGGGACATCTACGAGCAGTACTTC.

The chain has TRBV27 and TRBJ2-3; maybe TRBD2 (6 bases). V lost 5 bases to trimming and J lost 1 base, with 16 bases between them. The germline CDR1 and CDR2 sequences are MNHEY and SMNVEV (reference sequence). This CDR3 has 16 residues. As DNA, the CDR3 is TGTGCCAGCAGTCCCCACCGGGGGACGGGCACAGATACGCAGTATTTT. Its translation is CASSPHRGTGTDTQYF.

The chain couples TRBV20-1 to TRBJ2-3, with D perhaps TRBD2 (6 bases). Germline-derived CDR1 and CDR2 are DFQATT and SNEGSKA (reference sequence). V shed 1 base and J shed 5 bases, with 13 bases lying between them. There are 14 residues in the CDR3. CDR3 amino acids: CSARAPLRGDTQYF. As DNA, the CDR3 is TGCAGTGCTAGAGCCCCTTTGCGGGGAGATACGCAGTATTTT.

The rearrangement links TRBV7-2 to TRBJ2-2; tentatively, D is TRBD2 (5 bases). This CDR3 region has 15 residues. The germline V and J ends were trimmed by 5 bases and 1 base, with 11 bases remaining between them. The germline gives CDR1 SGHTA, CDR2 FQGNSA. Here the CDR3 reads CASSQGLLNTGELFF. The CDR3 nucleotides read TGTGCCAGCAGCCAAGGACTCCTGAACACCGGGGAGCTGTTTTTT. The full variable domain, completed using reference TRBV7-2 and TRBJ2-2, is GAGVSQSPSNKVTEKGKDVELRCDPISGHTALYWYRQSLGQGLEFLIYFQGNSAPDKSGLPSDRFSAERTGGSVSTLTIQRTQQEDSAVYLCASSQGLLNTGELFFGEGSRLTVL.

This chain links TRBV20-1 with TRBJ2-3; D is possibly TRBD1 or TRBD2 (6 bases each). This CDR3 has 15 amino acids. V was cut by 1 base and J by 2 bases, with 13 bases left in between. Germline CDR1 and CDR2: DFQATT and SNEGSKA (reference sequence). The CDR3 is CSARGGDIITDTQYF. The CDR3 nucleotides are TGCAGTGCTAGAGGGGGGGACATCATCACAGATACGCAGTATTTT.

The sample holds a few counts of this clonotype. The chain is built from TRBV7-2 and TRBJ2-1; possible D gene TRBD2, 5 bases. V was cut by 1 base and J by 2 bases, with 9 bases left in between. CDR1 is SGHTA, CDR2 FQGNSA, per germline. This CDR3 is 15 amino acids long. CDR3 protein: CASSLDGIPYNEQFF. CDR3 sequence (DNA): TGTGCCAGCAGCTTAGACGGGATACCCTACAATGAGCAGTTCTTC.

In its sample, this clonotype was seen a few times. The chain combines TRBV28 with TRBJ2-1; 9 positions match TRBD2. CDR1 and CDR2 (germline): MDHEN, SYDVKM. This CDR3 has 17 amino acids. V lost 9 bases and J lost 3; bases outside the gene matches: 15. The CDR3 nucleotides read TGTGCCAGTTCCTCACGGGGGCGGGAGGGCCACTACAATGAGCAGTTCTTC. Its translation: CASSSRGREGHYNEQFF.

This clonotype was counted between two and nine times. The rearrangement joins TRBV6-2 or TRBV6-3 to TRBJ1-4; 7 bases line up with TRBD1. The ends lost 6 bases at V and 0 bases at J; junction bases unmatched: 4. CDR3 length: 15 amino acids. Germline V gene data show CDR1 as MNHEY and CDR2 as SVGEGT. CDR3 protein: CASSRDRPTNEKLFF. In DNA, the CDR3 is TGTGCCAGCAGCCGGGACAGACCAACTAATGAAAAACTGTTTTTT.

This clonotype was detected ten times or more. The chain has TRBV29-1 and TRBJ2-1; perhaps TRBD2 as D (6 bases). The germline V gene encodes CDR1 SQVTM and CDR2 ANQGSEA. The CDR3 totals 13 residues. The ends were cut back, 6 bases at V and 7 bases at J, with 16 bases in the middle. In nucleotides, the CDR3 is TGCAGCGTCGAGAGGGACTCCCCGAATGAGCAGTTCTTC. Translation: CSVERDSPNEQFF.

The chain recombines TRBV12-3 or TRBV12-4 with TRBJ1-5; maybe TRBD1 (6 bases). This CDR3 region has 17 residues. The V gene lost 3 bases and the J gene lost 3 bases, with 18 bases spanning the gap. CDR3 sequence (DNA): TGTGCCAGCAGTTTCGCATGGGGGGACACGTACAATCAGCCCCAGCATTTT. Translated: CASSFAWGDTYNQPQHF.

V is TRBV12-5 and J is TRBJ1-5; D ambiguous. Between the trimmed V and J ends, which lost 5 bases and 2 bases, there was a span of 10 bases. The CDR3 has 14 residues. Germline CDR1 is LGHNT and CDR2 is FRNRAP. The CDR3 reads CASGPGEGNQPQHF. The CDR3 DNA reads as TGTGCTAGTGGTCCCGGGGAGGGCAATCAGCCCCAGCATTTT.

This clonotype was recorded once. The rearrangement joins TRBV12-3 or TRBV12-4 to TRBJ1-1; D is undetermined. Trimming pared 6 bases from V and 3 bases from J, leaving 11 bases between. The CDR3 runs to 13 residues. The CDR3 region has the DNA TGTGCCAGCAGCCTACAGTATGACACTGAAGCTTTCTTT. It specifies CASSLQYDTEAFF.

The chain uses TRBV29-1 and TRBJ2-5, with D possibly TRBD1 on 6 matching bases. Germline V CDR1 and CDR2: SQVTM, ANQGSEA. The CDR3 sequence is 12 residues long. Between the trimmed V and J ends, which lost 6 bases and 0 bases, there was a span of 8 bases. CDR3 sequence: CSVQGDQETQYF. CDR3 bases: TGCAGCGTACAGGGCGACCAAGAGACCCAGTACTTC. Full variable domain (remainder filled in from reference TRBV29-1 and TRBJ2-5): SAVISQKPSRDICQRGTSLTIQCQVDSQVTMMFWYRQQPGQSLTLIATANQGSEATYESGFVIDKFPISRPNLTFSTLTVSNMSPEDSSIYLCSVQGDQETQYFGPGTRLLVL.

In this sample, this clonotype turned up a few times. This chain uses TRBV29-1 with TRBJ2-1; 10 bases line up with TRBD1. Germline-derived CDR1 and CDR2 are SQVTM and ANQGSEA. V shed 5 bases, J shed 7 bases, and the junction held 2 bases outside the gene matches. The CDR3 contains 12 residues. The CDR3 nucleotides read TGCAGCGTTCGGACAGGGGGTAATGAGCAGTTCTTC. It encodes CSVRTGGNEQFF.

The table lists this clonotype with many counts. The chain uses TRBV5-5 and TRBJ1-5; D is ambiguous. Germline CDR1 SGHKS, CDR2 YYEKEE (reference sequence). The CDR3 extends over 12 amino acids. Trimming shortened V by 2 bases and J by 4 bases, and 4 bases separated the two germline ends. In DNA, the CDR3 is TGTGCCAGCAGCTTCGGGAATCAGCCCCAGCATTTT. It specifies CASSFGNQPQHF. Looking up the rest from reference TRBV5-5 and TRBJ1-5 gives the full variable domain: DAGVTQSPTHLIKTRGQQVTLRCSPISGHKSVSWYQQVLGQGPQFIFQYYEKEERGRGNFPDRFSARQFPNYSSELNVNALLLGDSALYLCASSFGNQPQHFGDGTRLSIL.

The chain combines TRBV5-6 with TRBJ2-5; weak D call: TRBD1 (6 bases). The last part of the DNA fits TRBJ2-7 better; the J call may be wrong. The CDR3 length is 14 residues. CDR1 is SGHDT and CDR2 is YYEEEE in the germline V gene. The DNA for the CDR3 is TGTGCCAGCAGCTTCAGGGACACCTACTACGAGCAGTACTTC. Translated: CASSFRDTYYEQYF.

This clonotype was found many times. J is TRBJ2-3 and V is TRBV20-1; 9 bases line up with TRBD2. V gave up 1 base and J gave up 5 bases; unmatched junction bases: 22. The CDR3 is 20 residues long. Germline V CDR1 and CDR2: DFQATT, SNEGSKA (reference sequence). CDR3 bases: TGCAGTGCTAGAGTCCCCCGGGGTAGCGGGAGCCATCCTGGTCTAGATACGCAGTATTTT. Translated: CSARVPRGSGSHPGLDTQYF.